This T cell receptor (beta chain) was obtained from a study of blood T cell repertoires in COVID-19. How the authors handled the data: Estimation of nucleated cell counts was performed using reference gene primer amplification. Using immunoSEQ multiplex PCR, the repertoire was profiled, and TCRdb retains in-frame clones only, with some absent. Clonal size and the V and J genes are those of that table, whereas D and trimming came from the DNA. In the table there are some 350,000 clones, 89% of which are singletons. Seattle enrolled patients during active infection and tracked them longitudinally. The CDR3 covers 17 residues.

V and J are TRBV21-1 and TRBJ2-7; the DNA was not used to check the table's D call, TRBD2. TRBV21-1 is a pseudogene segment. This receptor was identified in a woman between 25 and 40 years old with COVID-19, enrolled during active disease. The sample comprised peripheral blood. The CDR3 sequence is CASSKQKEEKDSYEQYF. CDR3 DNA sequence: TGTGCCAGCAGCAAACAGAAGGAGGAAAAGGACTCCTACGAGCAGTACTTC.